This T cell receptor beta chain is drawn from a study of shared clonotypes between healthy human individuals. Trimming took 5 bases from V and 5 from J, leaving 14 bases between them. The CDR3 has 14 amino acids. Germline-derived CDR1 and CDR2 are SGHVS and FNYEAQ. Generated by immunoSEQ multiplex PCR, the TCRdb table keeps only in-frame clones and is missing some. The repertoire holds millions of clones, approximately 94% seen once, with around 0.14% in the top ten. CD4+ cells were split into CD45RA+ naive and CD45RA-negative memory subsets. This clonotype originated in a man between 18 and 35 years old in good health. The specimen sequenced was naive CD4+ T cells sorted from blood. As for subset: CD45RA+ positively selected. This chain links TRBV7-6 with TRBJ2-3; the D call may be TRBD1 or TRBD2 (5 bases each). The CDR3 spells CASSKLGAGDTQYF. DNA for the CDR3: TGTGCCAGCAGCAAATTAGGGGCGGGAGATACGCAGTATTTT.